This entry lists 18 T cell receptor beta chains sequenced from one sample in a study of blood T cells in healthy people across ages. It was with a sample-barcoded 5' primer and a J-beta primer mix that a second PCR of roughly 7 to 12 cycles was run. MiXCR was run by TCRdb on the 5' RACE reads, yielding one entry per CDR3 protein. The data hold roughly 1,300,000 distinct CDR3 sequences, with 59% observed a single time. Specimen: blood. Receptors originate from a man between 18 and 35 years old in good health.

This clonotype was observed a handful of times. The chain uses TRBV2 and TRBJ2-7; D remains ambiguous. The germline V and J ends were trimmed by 4 bases and 5 bases, with 6 bases remaining between them. Germline lookup yields CDR1 SNHLY and CDR2 FYNNEI. CDR3 length: 11 residues. In DNA, the CDR3 is TGTGCCAGCAGTGTGATGAACGAGCAGTACTTC. This sequence encodes CASSVMNEQYF.

Many counts were recorded for this clonotype. Compared with germline, one end of the junction differs, possibly owing to a read error. V usage is TRBV4-1 and J usage is TRBJ2-1, with a tentative D call TRBD2 (5 bases). From germline, CDR1 is MGHRA and CDR2 YSYEKL. The CDR3 contains 11 residues. The CDR3 DNA follows: TGTGCCAGCTCACGGGGCAATGAGCAGTTCTTC. Its translation is CASSRGNEQFF.

This clonotype was observed a few times. The chain is built from TRBV6-2 or TRBV6-3 and TRBJ2-5, with D possibly being TRBD1 (6 bases). The CDR3 is 12 residues long. Germline V lookup: CDR1 MNHEY, CDR2 SVGEGT. With 8 bases removed from V and 5 bases from J, the gap between germline ends came to 12 bases. As DNA, the CDR3 is TGTGCCAGCGGACAGACGCGGGAGACCCAGTACTTC. Protein sequence: CASGQTRETQYF.

The V call is TRBV29-1, the J call TRBJ1-2; D perhaps matches TRBD1 (6 bases). There are 15 residues in the CDR3. Germline lookup yields CDR1 SQVTM and CDR2 ANQGSEA. Trimming left V 4 bases short and J 4 bases short, with 19 bases between. CDR3 loop: CSVVDQTGPLYGYTF. CDR3 coding DNA: TGCAGCGTTGTTGACCAGACAGGTCCCCTCTATGGCTACACCTTC. Full variable domain (rest looked up from reference TRBV29-1 and TRBJ1-2): SAVISQKPSRDICQRGTSLTIQCQVDSQVTMMFWYRQQPGQSLTLIATANQGSEATYESGFVIDKFPISRPNLTFSTLTVSNMSPEDSSIYLCSVVDQTGPLYGYTFGSGTRLTVV.

The chain is built from TRBV12-5 and TRBJ2-4; D not certain. Judging by the DNA end, TRBJ2-7 fits better; the J call may be wrong. CDR1 is LGHNT and CDR2 is FRNRAP in the germline V gene. This CDR3 is 13 amino acids long. The CDR3 DNA is TGTGCTAGCACCGGTGTCCTAGTAGACGAGCAGTACTTC. It yields the protein CASTGVLVDEQYF.

This clonotype was recorded a few times. This chain connects TRBV2 to TRBJ2-3, with D possibly matching TRBD2 (6 bases). Germline assignment: CDR1 SNHLY and CDR2 FYNNEI. V lost 8 bases to trimming and J lost 0 bases, with 12 bases between them. CDR3 length: 14 amino acids. The CDR3 protein is CASDRDSSTDTQYF. The CDR3 coding sequence is TGTGCCAGCGACCGGGACTCCAGCACAGATACGCAGTATTTT.

The count of this clonotype is one. V usage is TRBV5-1 and J usage is TRBJ2-5; weak D call: TRBD1 (5 bases). CDR3 length equals 15 residues. Trimming shortened V by 2 bases and J by 1 base, and 12 bases separated the two germline ends. Germline loops: CDR1 SGHRS, CDR2 YFSETQ. DNA for the CDR3: TGCGCCAGCAGCTTCTCCAGACAGTTCCAAGAGACCCAGTACTTC. Translation: CASSFSRQFQETQYF.

V gene TRBV6-5 combines with J gene TRBJ1-2; 7 bases agree with TRBD1. V shed 0 bases and J 7 bases; nucleotides not matched to a gene: 14. The CDR3 runs to 17 residues. Germline CDR1 MNHEY, CDR2 SVGAGI. The CDR3 spells CASSYSRGRATVGGYTF. The CDR3 coding sequence is TGTGCCAGCAGTTACTCGAGGGGGCGGGCGACAGTTGGTGGCTACACCTTC.

DNA of the CDR3: TGTGCCACCAGTGAGGCGGAAGAGCAGCCCCAGCATTTT. Residues: CATSEAEEQPQHF. The V call is TRBV24-1, the J call TRBJ1-5; the D is unclear. The CDR3 contains 13 residues. Trimming took 4 bases from V and 7 from J, leaving 10 bases between them. CDR1 KGHDR and CDR2 SFDVKD come from the germline V gene.

This clonotype was seen only a few times. This sequence joins TRBV6-2 or TRBV6-3 and TRBJ2-7; D may be TRBD1 (5 bases). The CDR3 length is 14 residues. CDR1 and CDR2 from the germline V gene are MNHEY and SVGEGT. V lost 6 bases to trimming and J lost 0 bases, with 12 bases between them. The CDR3 here is CASSRRRDSYEQYF. In DNA form, the CDR3 reads TGTGCCAGCAGCCGACGCAGGGACTCCTACGAGCAGTACTTC.

The chain links TRBV20-1 to TRBJ2-5, with TRBD2 matching over 11 bases. The germline gives CDR1 DFQATT, CDR2 SNEGSKA (reference sequence). This CDR3 region has 15 residues. V lost 3 bases, J lost 2 bases, and 5 bases stayed unmatched. The CDR3 bases are TGCAGTGCTAGGGTCGGGACTAGCGGACAAGAGACCCAGTACTTC. As protein: CSARVGTSGQETQYF.

The chain joins TRBV12-3 or TRBV12-4 to TRBJ2-7; 8 nucleotides align to TRBD1. Germline trimming cut 7 bases from V and 2 bases from J; bases unmatched to any gene: 4. The CDR3 has 13 amino acids. CDR3 coding DNA: TGTGCCAGCACCACAGGGGGGCCCTACGAGCAGTACTTC. This translates into CASTTGGPYEQYF.

This clonotype was seen more than once but under ten times. The chain combines TRBV6-2 or TRBV6-3 with TRBJ2-4; D ambiguous. The assigned J gene may be wrong: the sequence end matches TRBJ2-7 better. Germline loops: CDR1 MNHEY, CDR2 SVGEGT. The CDR3 runs 14 residues. CDR3 protein: CASKRSLGPYEQYF. The CDR3 nucleotides are TGTGCCAGCAAACGATCCCTAGGGCCCTACGAGCAGTACTTC.

The rearrangement joins TRBV20-1 to TRBJ2-7, with D perhaps matching TRBD2 (7 bases). The CDR3 covers 13 residues. Germline CDR1 is DFQATT and CDR2 is SNEGSKA (reference sequence). V gave up 7 bases and J gave up 2 bases, with 15 bases separating them. As DNA, the CDR3 is TGCAGTGTTAAGGGGGGGTACGCCTACGAGCAGTACTTC. This codes for CSVKGGYAYEQYF.

This clonotype showed up just a few times. The chain is built from TRBV6-5 and TRBJ1-1; D remains ambiguous. V was pared by 0 bases and J by 0 bases, with 5 bases between. The length of the CDR3 is 14 residues. Germline CDR1 is MNHEY and CDR2 is SVGAGI. DNA for the CDR3: TGTGCCAGCAGTTACTCATCGATGAACACTGAAGCTTTCTTT. Translation: CASSYSSMNTEAFF.

Only a few counts were recorded for this clonotype. This chain connects TRBV3-1 to TRBJ2-5; D not resolved. The CDR3 has 13 residues. With 4 bases removed from V and 5 bases from J, the gap between germline ends came to 11 bases. Germline CDR1 is LGHDT and CDR2 is YNNKEL (reference sequence). The CDR3, as DNA: TGTGCCAGCAGCCTCGCAAGTCTCGAGACCCAGTACTTC. Its translation: CASSLASLETQYF.

The genes are TRBV19 and TRBJ2-1; a weak D match, TRBD1 (6 bases). Germline V gene lookup returns CDR1 LNHDA and CDR2 SQIVND (reference sequence). The CDR3 contains 16 residues. V shed 6 bases and J shed 2 bases, with 17 bases lying between them. As DNA, the CDR3 is TGTGCCAGTAGCCGGTCTCCGGGGACAACCTACAATGAGCAGTTCTTC. It codes for CASSRSPGTTYNEQFF.

The J gene is TRBJ1-3, the V gene TRBV2; the match to TRBD1 covers 9 bases. The V and J ends lost 1 base and 3 bases, in that order; junction bases with no gene match: 4. From germline, CDR1 is SNHLY and CDR2 FYNNEI. The CDR3 length is 16 residues. CDR3 loop: CASSEGGTGLGNTIYF. The DNA for the CDR3 is TGTGCCAGCAGTGAAGGTGGGACAGGGCTTGGAAACACCATATATTTT.